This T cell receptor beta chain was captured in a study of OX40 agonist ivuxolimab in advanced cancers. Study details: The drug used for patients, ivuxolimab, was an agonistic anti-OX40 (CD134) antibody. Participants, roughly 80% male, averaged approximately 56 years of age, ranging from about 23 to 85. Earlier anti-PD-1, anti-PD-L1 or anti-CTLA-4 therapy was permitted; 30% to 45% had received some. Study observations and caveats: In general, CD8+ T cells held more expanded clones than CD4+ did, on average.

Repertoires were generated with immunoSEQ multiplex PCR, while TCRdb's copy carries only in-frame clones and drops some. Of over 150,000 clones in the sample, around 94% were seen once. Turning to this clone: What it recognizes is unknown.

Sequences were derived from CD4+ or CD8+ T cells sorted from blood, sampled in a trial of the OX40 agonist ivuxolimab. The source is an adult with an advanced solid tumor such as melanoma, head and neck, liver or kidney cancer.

The CDR3 reads CASRTGYTEAFF. In DNA, the CDR3 is TGTGCCAGCCGGACAGGATACACTGAAGCTTTCTTT. The chain couples TRBV27 to TRBJ1-1; 7 bases line up with TRBD1. The trim removed 8 bases at V and 3 bases at J, leaving 3 bases unmatched. Germline-derived CDR1 and CDR2 are MNHEY and SMNVEV (reference sequence). The CDR3 spans 12 residues.